This T cell receptor beta chain came from a study of patients and donors after allogeneic stem cell transplantation. TCRdb re-derived calls from the RT-PCR reads in MiXCR, one entry per CDR3 protein. The table includes roughly 140,000 distinct CDR3 sequences, approximately 35% detected once. V was clipped by 4 bases and J by 4 bases; unmatched bases: 1. The CDR3 length is 12 residues. Germline V lookup: CDR1 SGHRS, CDR2 YFSETQ. V gene TRBV5-1 combines with J gene TRBJ1-2, with 7 bases that match TRBD1. The clonotype was recovered from a human donor who was either an allogeneic HSCT recipient or a stem cell or donor lymphocyte infusion donor (not recorded which). It is not recorded whose cells these are; they may come from a transplant donor. Input material: blood, either unsorted or a sorted T cell fraction (not recorded which). The CDR3 DNA reads as TGCGCCAGCAGCCGGGACAGCTATGGCTACACCTTC. It encodes CASSRDSYGYTF.